Described below is a single TCR beta chain sequence and its context. In its sample, this clone was seen once. The antigen this receptor binds is unknown. Nothing much larger sits one base from this clone, and base qualities are not available. This sample is drawn from a study of blood T cell repertoires in COVID-19 (TCRdb year 2020). With regard to the full study: Samples covering the acute and convalescent phases of COVID-19 were provided by collaborators in the United States, Italy and Spain. The repertoires were released in a freely available public database intended as a resource for research on the immune response to SARS-CoV-2. The prospective study material was composed of cDNA or gDNA derived from T cells, B-cell-depleted T cells, or PBMCs. Sample metadata almost always included a de-identified subject ID, COVID-19 status, age in years and sex. Subjects who had been exposed to COVID-19, were actively infected with it, or had recovered from it provided the deeply sampled blood TCRbeta repertoires that made up the dataset. Samples came from the ongoing ImmuneRACE study (first 160 participants) plus 1,254 subjects from 6 global collaborators. Where HLA class I and class II types were available, the types were taken from metadata supplied by the sample provider, not from assay-based typing.

The immunoSEQ Assay, a bias-controlled multiplex PCR, was used to amplify TCRbeta CDR3 regions from genomic DNA. Concerning the study's data processing: Nucleated cell counts per sample were estimated from amplification of reference gene primers within the assay. To quantify the absolute abundance of each unique TCRbeta CDR3 rearrangement, sequence reads were collapsed and filtered. For each sample, productive Simpson clonality was calculated as the square root of Simpson's diversity index across productive rearrangements. TCRdb's version of the immuneACCESS table is confined to in-frame rearrangements and falls short of the full clone set. An unresolved V gene accounts for under half of the shortfall where checked; the remainder is of unknown origin. That table furnishes V, J and clone size, whereas the DNA furnished D and trimming. The sample data list 150,000 to 200,000 clones, and 65% to 85% of these were observed just once. The ten largest make up 15% to 20% of the sample.

Each collaborating institution followed its own protocols to collect whole blood in K2EDTA tubes. For TCRbeta analysis, collaborators shipped samples in one of three forms: frozen whole blood, isolated PBMCs, or DNA extracted from either of those sample types. As encoded in the germline V gene, CDR1 is SGHRS while CDR2 is YFSETQ. The CDR3 measures 21 amino acids from cysteine to phenylalanine. This entry keeps only the CDR3 DNA: 63 bases, framed from base 1. Trimmed from V: 0 bases; trimmed from J: 2 bases; junction bases lacking a gene match: 20. Beyond this particular receptor, the publication reports: How much clinical and demographic metadata was included differed by source and by participant, and the metadata was provided uncurated.

The sequence came from a man aged 55 to 69 with active or convalescent COVID-19. Sequencing input: peripheral blood. This receptor chain uses TRBV5-1 and TRBJ2-3; TRBD2 fits 8 bases in the junction. The bases are TGCGCCAGCAGCTTGGCCACCGGGACACCCCGGGGGGGCGGGTTCACAGATACGCAGTATTTT. Its coded protein is CASSLATGTPRGGGFTDTQYF.